The sequence of this TCR beta chain was determined in a study of identical twins. Findings and caveats of the study: Because invariant MAIT and iNKT cells could be present, zero-insertion analyses could be partly confounded.

The donor group consisted entirely of healthy Caucasians. TCRdb re-called the 5' RACE reads through MiXCR, storing one row per CDR3 protein. The sample lists more than 1.5 million distinct CDR3 sequences, about 31% seen once, with 0.25% to 0.3% in the top ten. This CDR3 contains 17 residues. CDR1 is SGHTA and CDR2 is FQGNSA in the germline V gene. Comment on this clonotype: The antigen remains unidentified.

The chain couples TRBV7-2 to TRBJ2-5; 8 bases match TRBD2. The tail of the sequence fits TRBJ2-7 better, so the J call may be wrong. The specimen was cord blood. The sequence derives from a newborn girl in good health. The CDR3: CASSLEWGGGFSYEQYF. Written as DNA, the CDR3 is TGTGCCAGCAGCTTAGAGTGGGGCGGGGGGTTTTCCTACGAGCAGTACTTC.